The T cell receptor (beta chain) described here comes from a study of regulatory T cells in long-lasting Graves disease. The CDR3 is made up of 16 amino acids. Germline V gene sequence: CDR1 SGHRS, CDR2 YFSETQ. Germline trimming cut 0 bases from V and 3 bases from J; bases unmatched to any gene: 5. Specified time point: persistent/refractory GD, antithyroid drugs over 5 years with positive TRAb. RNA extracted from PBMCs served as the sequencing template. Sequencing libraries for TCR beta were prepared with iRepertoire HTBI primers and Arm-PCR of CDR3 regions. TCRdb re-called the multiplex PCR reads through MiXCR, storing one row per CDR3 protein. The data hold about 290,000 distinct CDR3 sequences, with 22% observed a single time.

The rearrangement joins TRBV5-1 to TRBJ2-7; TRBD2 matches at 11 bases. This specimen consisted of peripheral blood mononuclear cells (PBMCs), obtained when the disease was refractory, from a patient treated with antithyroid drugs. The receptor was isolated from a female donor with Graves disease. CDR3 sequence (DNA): TGCGCCAGCAGCTTGGGGGGACTAGCGGCCCACTACGAGCAGTACTTC. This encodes CASSLGGLAAHYEQYF.